The next 30 T cell receptor beta chains were all read from a single sample in a study of cytomegalovirus exposure and HLA in healthy donors (dated by TCRdb to about 2017). Library generation was performed with the immunoSEQ multiplex PCR assay. Sourced from immuneACCESS, this table was stored by TCRdb with only in-frame sequences that have V and J called. A share of the clones is absent; for the studies checked, an unresolved V gene accounts for under half, and the remainder has no known explanation. This sample comprises roughly 120,000 clones, 89% of them detected only once. The top ten hold about 3% of the sample. The sample taken for sequencing was PBMCs. Source of these receptors: a man younger than 40 in good health and CMV-seronegative.

The chain's CDR3 is CASSLGQSPGGYTF. CDR3 DNA: TGTGCCAGCAGCTTAGGTCAATCCCCGGGGGGCTACACCTTC. The genes are TRBV7-9 and TRBJ1-2, with D hard to call. Trimming took off 1 base at V and 8 bases at J, with 14 bases between the two ends. Germline CDR1 is SEHNR and CDR2 is FQNEAQ (reference sequence). The CDR3 has 14 amino acids.

The rearrangement uses TRBV7-8 and TRBJ1-4; D gene unclear. Trimming left V 1 base short and J 1 base short, with 4 bases between. The V gene's germline CDR1 is SGHVS and CDR2 FQNEAQ. The CDR3 runs 14 residues. This CDR3 reads CASSLGGTNEKLFF. The CDR3 nucleotides read TGTGCCAGCAGCTTAGGAGGAACTAATGAAAAACTGTTTTTT.

CDR3 protein: CASSHGTGGTYEQYF. Written as DNA, the CDR3 is TGCGCCAGCAGCCACGGGACAGGGGGAACCTACGAGCAGTACTTC. The genes are TRBV4-1 and TRBJ2-7, with 11 bases that match TRBD1. Germline CDR1 reads MGHRA; CDR2 reads YSYEKL. The CDR3 has 15 residues. Losses at the gene ends were 3 bases for V and 2 bases for J; bases not matched to a gene: 3.

V is TRBV10-2 and J is TRBJ2-3; the match to TRBD1 covers 8 bases. The CDR3 consists of 17 residues. V gave up 4 bases and J gave up 2 bases; unmatched junction bases: 11. CDR1 is WSHSY and CDR2 is SAAADI in the germline V gene. The CDR3 sequence is CASSGKSGGAFTDTQYF. The CDR3 DNA reads TGCGCCAGCAGTGGGAAATCAGGGGGCGCCTTCACAGATACGCAGTATTTT.

In this sample, this clone turned up once. CDR3 residues: CASSGLTGYNEQFF. The CDR3 nucleotides read TGTGCCAGCAGCGGGCTAACAGGGTACAATGAGCAGTTCTTC. The J gene is TRBJ2-1, the V gene TRBV9, with TRBD1 as a possible D gene (6 bases). Germline CDR1 is SGDLS and CDR2 is YYNGEE. Trimming pared 3 bases from V and 4 bases from J, leaving 11 bases between. This CDR3 comprises 14 residues.

This clone has a single count. The J gene is TRBJ1-6, the V gene TRBV6-6; unclear D gene. V gave up 4 bases and J gave up 8 bases, with 9 bases separating them. Germline V lookup: CDR1 MNHNY, CDR2 SVGAGI (reference sequence). CDR3 length equals 13 residues. The DNA for the CDR3 is TGTGCCAGCAGTTTCGGGAGAGATTCACCCCTCCACTTT. It translates to CASSFGRDSPLHF.

The chain is built from TRBV5-1 and TRBJ1-2; 8 bases are a match to TRBD1. CDR1 and CDR2 (germline): SGHRS, YFSETQ. V lost 4 bases to trimming and J lost 5 bases; unmatched junction nucleotides: 13. The CDR3 spans 16 residues. The CDR3 region is CASSQTPTGQEYGYTF. The CDR3, as DNA: TGCGCCAGCAGCCAAACCCCAACGGGACAGGAATATGGCTACACCTTC.

CDR3: CACTPWGEPSGANVLTF. The CDR3 DNA reads TGTGCCTGTACTCCATGGGGGGAACCCTCTGGGGCCAACGTCCTGACTTTC. This sequence joins TRBV19 and TRBJ2-6, with a tentative D call TRBD2 (6 bases). V gave up 11 bases and J gave up 0 bases, with 20 bases separating them. This CDR3 contains 17 residues. Germline V gene lookup returns CDR1 LNHDA and CDR2 SQIVND (reference sequence).

The genes are TRBV7-9 and TRBJ2-5, with TRBD1 matching over 12 bases. This CDR3 spans 14 amino acids. The V and J ends lost 5 bases and 13 bases, in that order; junction bases with no gene match: 11. Germline values: CDR1 SEHNR, CDR2 FQNEAQ (reference sequence). The CDR3 nucleotides read TGTGCCAGCAGCCCATCCGGGACAGGGGGCAGCGTGTACTTC. Amino acid sequence: CASSPSGTGGSVYF.

The chain is built from TRBV5-6 and TRBJ2-1; tentatively, D is TRBD2 (7 bases). V was trimmed by 4 bases and J by 7 bases, leaving 18 bases between them. The CDR3 loop spans 15 amino acids. CDR1 SGHDT and CDR2 YYEEEE come from the germline V gene. CDR3 nucleotide sequence: TGTGCCAGCAGCCCGACCGGGGGGCAGTGGAATGAGCAGTTCTTC. As protein: CASSPTGGQWNEQFF.

The chain has TRBV29-1 and TRBJ2-7, with a weak D call TRBD1 (5 bases). The CDR3 loop spans 13 amino acids. The germline V gene encodes CDR1 SQVTM and CDR2 ANQGSEA. V gave up 5 bases and J gave up 2 bases, with 13 bases separating them. The CDR3 loop is CSVHAWGTYEQYF. For the CDR3, the DNA is TGCAGCGTTCATGCATGGGGCACCTACGAGCAGTACTTC.

The chain uses TRBV28 and TRBJ2-1; D perhaps matches TRBD1 (6 bases). Trimming took 4 bases from V and 1 from J, leaving 8 bases between them. Germline V gene sequence: CDR1 MDHEN, CDR2 SYDVKM. This CDR3 spans 14 amino acids. DNA for the CDR3: TGTGCCAGCAGTTCTCAGGGGTCCTACAATGAGCAGTTCTTC. Amino acids: CASSSQGSYNEQFF. The variable domain in full, completed from reference TRBV28 and TRBJ2-1, reads DVKVTQSSRYLVKRTGEKVFLECVQDMDHENMFWYRQDPGLGLRLIYFSYDVKMKEKGDIPEGYSVSREKKERFSLILESASTNQTSMYLCASSSQGSYNEQFFGPGTRLTVL.

The chain joins TRBV27 to TRBJ2-2; the D gene is possibly TRBD1 (5 bases). The CDR3 is 14 residues long. In germline, CDR1 is MNHEY, CDR2 SMNVEV (reference sequence). The V gene lost 6 bases and the J gene lost 3 bases, with 11 bases spanning the gap. The CDR3 sequence: CASSWGSYTGELFF. CDR3 in DNA: TGTGCCAGCAGCTGGGGCTCGTACACCGGGGAGCTGTTTTTT.

The rearrangement uses TRBV7-8 and TRBJ2-7; D is perhaps TRBD2 (6 bases). V lost 1 base and J lost 5, with 12 bases in between. This CDR3 contains 14 residues. CDR1 and CDR2 from the germline V gene are SGHVS and FQNEAQ. The CDR3 DNA reads as TGTGCCAGCAGCTTAGGACCTCCGGGAGACGAGCAGTACTTC. Protein: CASSLGPPGDEQYF. The entire variable domain, with the rest obtained from reference TRBV7-8 and TRBJ2-7, is as follows: GAGVSQSPRYKVAKRGQDVALRCDPISGHVSLFWYQQALGQGPEFLTYFQNEAQLDKSGLPSDRFFAERPEGSVSTLKIQRTQQEDSAVYLCASSLGPPGDEQYFGPGTRLTVT.

V gene TRBV4-3 combines with J gene TRBJ2-3; D remains unclear. Germline V lookup: CDR1 LGHNA, CDR2 YSLEER. The CDR3 totals 19 residues. Trimming removed 0 bases at V and 0 bases at J, with 19 bases between. Here the CDR3 DNA reads TGCGCCAGCAGCCAAGATGTCGGAGCAGCCCGCTCTAGCACAGATACGCAGTATTTT. It specifies CASSQDVGAARSSTDTQYF.

This chain connects TRBV9 to TRBJ2-1; D remains unclear. CDR3 size: 15 residues. The V end was cut by 2 bases, the J end by 7 bases, with 16 bases between. The germline gives CDR1 SGDLS, CDR2 YYNGEE. The DNA of the CDR3 is TGTGCCAGCAGCGTCGGCTCGCGCGGTGTGAATGAGCAGTTCTTC. This encodes CASSVGSRGVNEQFF. Full variable domain (rest looked up from reference TRBV9 and TRBJ2-1): DSGVTQTPKHLITATGQRVTLRCSPRSGDLSVYWYQQSLDQGLQFLIQYYNGEERAKGNILERFSAQQFPDLHSELNLSSLELGDSALYFCASSVGSRGVNEQFFGPGTRLTVL.

This chain uses TRBV25-1 with TRBJ1-2; D perhaps matches TRBD1 (6 bases). In germline, CDR1 is MGHDK, CDR2 SYGVNS. V was trimmed by 4 bases and J by 8 bases, leaving 20 bases between them. This CDR3 spans 15 amino acids. The DNA for the CDR3 is TGTGCCAGCAGTGCCCAGGGGAACCTTAAAGGCGGCTACACCTTC. Its translation is CASSAQGNLKGGYTF.

The CDR3 loop is CASSRMTGGGYEQYF. CDR3 bases: TGTGCCAGCAGCCGCATGACAGGGGGCGGCTACGAGCAGTACTTC. The gene calls are TRBV13 and TRBJ2-7; 10 positions match TRBD1. CDR1 is PRHDT, CDR2 FYEKMQ, per germline (reference sequence). The V segment lost 5 bases and the J segment 3 bases; nucleotides outside the gene matches: 7. The CDR3 is made up of 15 amino acids.

The V and J genes are TRBV20-1 and TRBJ2-1, with 8 bases that match TRBD1. The germline gives CDR1 DFQATT, CDR2 SNEGSKA (reference sequence). This CDR3 has 11 amino acids. J lost 8 bases, V lost 5 bases, and 2 bases had no gene match. CDR3 nucleotides: TGCAGTGCTTCCAGGGGGCATGAGCAGTTCTTC. Protein sequence: CSASRGHEQFF.

This chain joins TRBV28 and TRBJ1-5; D remains unclear. Trimming removed 3 bases at V and 2 bases at J, with 20 bases between. Germline-derived CDR1 and CDR2 are MDHEN and SYDVKM. The CDR3 contains 18 residues. DNA of the CDR3: TGTGCCAGCAGTTTCTTTTCATATGAGGGCTGGGGCAATCAGCCCCAGCATTTT. This translates into CASSFFSYEGWGNQPQHF.

This clone showed up just once. The chain joins TRBV15 to TRBJ1-4, with a tentative D call TRBD1 (5 bases). Germline CDR1 reads LNHNV; CDR2 reads YYDKDF (reference sequence). Trimming removed 1 base at V and 8 bases at J, with 17 bases between. This CDR3 is built from 16 residues. The CDR3 DNA follows: TGTGCCACCAGCAGAGCCGCAGGGTATCAGAGCGAAAAACTGTTTTTT. This encodes CATSRAAGYQSEKLFF.

V and J are TRBV5-4 and TRBJ1-2, with D possibly being TRBD1 (6 bases). The CDR3 covers 13 residues. Deletions cut 5 bases from V and 4 bases from J, with 12 bases between. Germline CDR1 SGHNT, CDR2 YYREEE (reference sequence). CDR3 protein: CASRPGDSYGYTF. CDR3 DNA: TGTGCCAGCAGACCAGGGGATAGCTATGGCTACACCTTC.

This rearrangement joins TRBV7-2 to TRBJ1-6; no firm D call. This CDR3 comprises 14 residues. V was pared by 5 bases and J by 2 bases, with 7 bases between. Germline CDR1 reads SGHTA; CDR2 reads FQGNSA. In DNA form, the CDR3 reads TGTGCCAGCAGCCGTCCGGCCTATAATTCACCCCTCCACTTT. Protein: CASSRPAYNSPLHF.

The V and J genes are TRBV9 and TRBJ2-1; the D gene is possibly TRBD1 (5 bases). Trimming stripped 4 bases from V and 9 bases from J, with 20 bases between. Germline CDR1 SGDLS, CDR2 YYNGEE. CDR3 length: 15 residues. This chain's CDR3 is CASSPTGPTRGEQFF. CDR3 sequence (DNA): TGTGCCAGCAGCCCCACAGGACCCACCCGTGGTGAGCAGTTCTTC.

The rearrangement uses TRBV5-4 and TRBJ1-2, with D uncertain. V lost 1 base and J 0 bases, leaving 10 bases between the germline ends. The CDR3 has 15 residues. CDR1 is SGHNT, CDR2 YYREEE, per germline (reference sequence). For the CDR3, the DNA is TGTGCCAGCAGCTTGTTTTCAGTGTCTAACTATGGCTACACCTTC. Translating gives CASSLFSVSNYGYTF.

V and J are TRBV28 and TRBJ1-1, with D hard to call. CDR1 and CDR2 from the germline V gene are MDHEN and SYDVKM. The CDR3 length is 13 residues. V dropped 3 bases and J dropped 1 base, with 6 bases sitting between them. Here the CDR3 DNA reads TGTGCCAGCAGTTTTAGCAAGAACACTGAAGCTTTCTTT. Protein sequence: CASSFSKNTEAFF.

The chain recombines TRBV28 with TRBJ2-1, with D uncertain. CDR3 length equals 11 residues. V was cut by 6 bases and J by 4 bases, with 4 bases left in between. Per the germline V gene, CDR1 is MDHEN and CDR2 is SYDVKM. The CDR3: CASSHYNEQFF. The CDR3 DNA reads TGTGCCAGCAGCCATTACAATGAGCAGTTCTTC.

This chain links TRBV5-4 with TRBJ2-2; D is uncertain. The V and J ends lost 0 bases and 4 bases respectively, with 7 bases between them. Germline values: CDR1 SGHNT, CDR2 YYREEE (reference sequence). The CDR3 loop spans 14 amino acids. CDR3 DNA: TGTGCCAGCAGCTTGGTACGGAGCACCGGGGAGCTGTTTTTT. It yields the protein CASSLVRSTGELFF.

The chain joins TRBV5-4 to TRBJ2-2, with TRBD1 as a possible D gene (6 bases). The germline V gene encodes CDR1 SGHNT and CDR2 YYREEE (reference sequence). The CDR3 has 14 residues. Trimming took 4 bases from V and 5 from J, leaving 12 bases between them. CDR3 protein: CASSHREWTGELFF. CDR3 nucleotides: TGTGCCAGCAGCCACAGGGAGTGGACCGGGGAGCTGTTTTTT.

This chain connects TRBV4-1 to TRBJ1-4; 8 bases map to TRBD1. CDR1 MGHRA and CDR2 YSYEKL come from the germline V gene. This CDR3 region has 16 residues. The junction had 3 bases not matched to a gene; V was cut back by 0 bases and J by 3 bases. CDR3 amino acids: CASSQDNRGANEKLFF. CDR3 sequence (DNA): TGCGCCAGCAGCCAAGATAACAGGGGGGCTAATGAAAAACTGTTTTTT.